The clone carrying this T cell receptor beta chain has only one observation. These data belong to a study of blood T cell repertoires in COVID-19. Study-level background: COVID-19 samples collected from the United States, Italy and Spain covered acute and convalescent phases. T cells, B-cell-depleted T cells, or PBMCs provided the cDNA or gDNA that served as material.

The germline V gene has CDR1 MGHRA and CDR2 YSYEKL. The CDR3 sequence is 16 residues long. Trimming pared 1 base from V and 0 bases from J, leaving 10 bases between. As processed by the authors: Amplification with reference gene primers provided the estimates of nucleated cell counts. Only in-frame clones appear in the TCRdb table, and some are missing; sequencing was by immunoSEQ multiplex PCR. V, J and clone size are taken as reported in that table, and D and trimming were inferred from the DNA itself. The sample lists roughly 200,000 clones; about 84% were seen once. Sequenced input: peripheral blood. The rearrangement joins TRBV4-1 to TRBJ1-3, with a tentative D call TRBD1 (5 bases). This TCR derives from a woman aged 80 or over with acute or convalescent COVID-19. CDR3 in amino acids: CASSQGQTHSGNTIYF. CDR3 DNA sequence: TGCGCCAGCAGCCAAGGACAGACGCACTCTGGAAACACCATATATTTT.